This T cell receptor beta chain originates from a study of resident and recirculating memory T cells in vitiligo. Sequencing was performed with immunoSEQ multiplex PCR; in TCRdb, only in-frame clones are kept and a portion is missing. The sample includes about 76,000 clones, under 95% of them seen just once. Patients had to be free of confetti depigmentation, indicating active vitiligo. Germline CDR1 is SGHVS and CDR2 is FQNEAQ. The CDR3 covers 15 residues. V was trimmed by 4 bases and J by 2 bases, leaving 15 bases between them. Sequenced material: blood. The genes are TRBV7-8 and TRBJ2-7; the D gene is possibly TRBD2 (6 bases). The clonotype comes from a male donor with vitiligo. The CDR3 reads CASSYREYTTYEQYF. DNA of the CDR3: TGTGCCAGCAGCTATCGGGAGTACACTACCTACGAGCAGTACTTC.